What follows describes a single T cell receptor beta chain. No antigen is known for it. The sample comes from a study of T cell responses to AZD1222 COVID-19 vaccine. Sequencing used immunoSEQ multiplex PCR; TCRdb keeps in-frame clones, though not all of them. The sample consists of over 85,000 clones, approximately 94% of them appearing once. Losses at the gene ends were 4 bases for V and 8 bases for J; bases not matched to a gene: 11. Germline V CDR1 and CDR2: GTSNPN, SVGIG (reference sequence). This CDR3 comprises 14 residues. Findings of the study overall: White British ancestry dominated among donors, who included more females, and clonal diversity was possibly underestimated. At study baseline, merely six AZD1222 recipients were seropositive. Sampling captured repertoires only after the peak T cell response.

The starting material was peripheral blood, obtained 28 days after the second AZD1222 dose. The chain is built from TRBV30 and TRBJ1-3; 7 bases fit TRBD1. The receptor comes from an adult who received the AZD1222 COVID-19 vaccine. This CDR3 reads CAWTVRGRGDTIYF. The CDR3 DNA sequence: TGTGCCTGGACCGTCAGGGGGAGAGGGGACACCATATATTTT. Full variable domain (remainder filled in from reference TRBV30 and TRBJ1-3): SQTIHQWPATLVQPVGSPLSLECTVEGTSNPNLYWYRQAAGRGLQLLFYSVGIGQISSEVPQNLSASRPQDRQFILSSKKLLLSDSGFYLCAWTVRGRGDTIYFGEGSWLTVV.